The 10 T cell receptor beta chains reported below all come from one sample, sequenced in a study of control samples from healthy donors and cancer patients. Using immunoSEQ multiplex PCR, the repertoire was profiled, and TCRdb retains in-frame clones only, with some absent. The sample lists some 70,000 clones, roughly 82% occurring once. The sample was PBMCs. The receptors stem from a woman in her fifties or sixties with lung cancer.

The chain recombines TRBV5-4 with TRBJ1-2; a possible D gene is TRBD1 (6 bases). This CDR3 region has 15 residues. The V gene's germline CDR1 is SGHNT and CDR2 YYREEE (reference sequence). V lost 4 bases, J lost 3 bases, and 16 bases lay in between. The CDR3 coding sequence is TGTGCCAGCAGCCTCCGGGACACGAGGGACTATGGCTACACCTTC. It codes for CASSLRDTRDYGYTF.

The chain joins TRBV2 to TRBJ2-1, with 10 bases aligning to TRBD2. The germline V gene encodes CDR1 SNHLY and CDR2 FYNNEI. The CDR3 totals 16 residues. After removal of 10 bases from V and 9 bases from J, the junction contained 18 bases not matched to a gene. CDR3 residues: CANTPKERGGLREQFF. The CDR3 nucleotides are TGTGCCAACACCCCGAAGGAGCGGGGGGGCCTTCGTGAGCAGTTCTTC.

The chain recombines TRBV3-1 (or the pseudogene TRBV3-2) with TRBJ1-1; tentatively, D is TRBD1 (5 bases). The CDR3 runs to 13 residues. Germline V lookup: CDR1 LGHDT, CDR2 YNNKEL (reference sequence). Trimming left V 1 base short and J 4 bases short, with 7 bases between. CDR3 sequence (DNA): TGTGCCAGCAGCCAAGCAGGGCCCACTGAAGCTTTCTTT. It translates to CASSQAGPTEAFF.

The chain uses TRBV5-1 and TRBJ2-2; D is unresolved. This CDR3 region has 17 residues. Germline assignment: CDR1 SGHRS and CDR2 YFSETQ. V lost 1 base and J lost 5, with 18 bases in between. CDR3 in amino acids: CASSLRGSEYITGELFF. The CDR3 DNA is TGCGCCAGCAGCTTGCGAGGCTCGGAGTACATAACCGGGGAGCTGTTTTTT.

The V gene is TRBV11-3, the J gene TRBJ2-1; no reliable D call. V was pared by 0 bases and J by 4 bases, with 7 bases between. Germline CDR1 SGHNT, CDR2 YENEEA. The CDR3 covers 14 residues. This CDR3 reads CASSLDQRYNEQFF. CDR3 DNA sequence: TGTGCCAGCAGCTTAGATCAACGATACAATGAGCAGTTCTTC.

This clone has a single count. J is TRBJ2-7 and V is TRBV6-5; 11 bases are a match to TRBD2. Per the germline V gene, CDR1 is MNHEY and CDR2 is SVGAGI. The trim removed 6 bases at V and 2 bases at J, leaving 6 bases unmatched. CDR3 length: 15 amino acids. CDR3 nucleotides: TGTGCCAGCAGCAGACTAGCGGGGACCCCCTACGAGCAGTACTTC. Protein: CASSRLAGTPYEQYF.

The chain joins TRBV7-3 to TRBJ2-1; the D gene could be TRBD1 or TRBD2 (5 bases each). This CDR3 has 14 amino acids. The germline V gene has CDR1 SGHTA and CDR2 FQGTGA. Trimming took off 2 bases at V and 3 bases at J, with 8 bases between the two ends. The CDR3 is CASSLGGVYNEQFF. CDR3 DNA sequence: TGTGCCAGCAGCTTAGGGGGTGTCTACAATGAGCAGTTCTTC.

The chain couples TRBV3-1 (or the pseudogene TRBV3-2) to TRBJ1-1; 9 bases are shared with TRBD1. Germline lookup yields CDR1 LGHDT and CDR2 YNNKEL (reference sequence). The CDR3 spans 14 residues. The J segment lost 1 base and the V segment lost 5 bases, leaving 2 bases of the junction unmatched. This CDR3 is CASSVQGANTEAFF. The CDR3 DNA reads TGTGCCAGCAGCGTACAGGGGGCGAACACTGAAGCTTTCTTT.

This rearrangement joins TRBV5-1 to TRBJ1-2, with D unresolved. V was cut by 0 bases and J by 7 bases, with 13 bases left in between. Germline assignment: CDR1 SGHRS and CDR2 YFSETQ. This CDR3 is built from 14 residues. Here the CDR3 DNA reads TGCGCCAGCAGCTTGGCGGCGCCCGGAGGTGGCTACACCTTC. Translating it yields CASSLAAPGGGYTF.

The chain uses TRBV11-3 and TRBJ1-4; TRBD1 agrees at 9 bases. With V trimmed by 10 bases and J by 8 bases, 8 bases remained unmatched. CDR1 is SGHNT and CDR2 is YENEEA in the germline V gene. This CDR3 region has 13 residues. The CDR3 DNA reads as TGTGCCATCCCGGGACAGGGTTGCGAAAAACTGTTTTTT. Amino acids: CAIPGQGCEKLFF.